These 30 T cell receptor beta chains originate from one sample sequenced in a study of Graves' ophthalmopathy and Graves' hyperthyroidism. Beta-chain TCR CDR3 regions were amplified from RNA transcripts. RT-PCR with HTBI primers came first, then second-round multiplex PCR. Using its own MiXCR run on the multiplex PCR reads, TCRdb lists one record per CDR3 protein. The sample lists 150,000 or so distinct CDR3 sequences; less than 45% were seen once. Material for sequencing was peripheral blood. Source of these receptors: a woman aged 40 to 55 with Graves' ophthalmopathy.

This clonotype was picked up many times. The junction does not match germline at one end; this may be a read error. The chain uses TRBV7-8 and TRBJ2-2; tentatively, D is TRBD2 (5 bases). The CDR3 has 14 amino acids. Germline CDR1 and CDR2: SGHVS and FQNEAQ. The CDR3 is CASSPGPYTGELFF. The CDR3 DNA follows: TGTGCCAGCAGCCCCGGACCATACACCGGGGAGCTGTTCTTT. Full variable domain (rest looked up from reference TRBV7-8 and TRBJ2-2): GAGVSQSPRYKVAKRGQDVALRCDPISGHVSLFWYQQALGQGPEFLTYFQNEAQLDKSGLPSDRFFAERPEGSVSTLKIQRTQQEDSAVYLCASSPGPYTGELFFGEGSRLTVL.

This clonotype was detected many times. The chain is built from TRBV12-3 or TRBV12-4 and TRBJ1-6; D gene unclear. V was cut by 1 base and J by 0 bases, with 7 bases left in between. CDR3 length: 16 residues. Here the CDR3 DNA reads TGTGCCAGCAGTTTAGGTTCTCGCTCCTATAATTCACCCCTCCACTTT. It is translated as CASSLGSRSYNSPLHF.

V usage is TRBV19 and J usage is TRBJ2-7; 9 bases align to TRBD1. Looked up from germline, CDR1 is LNHDA and CDR2 is SQIVND (reference sequence). The CDR3 runs to 15 residues. V shed 1 base and J 6 bases; nucleotides not matched to a gene: 7. For the CDR3, the DNA is TGTGCCAGTAGTATAGCTGGACAGGGGCCTTCCGAGCAGTACTTC. Its translation: CASSIAGQGPSEQYF.

V gene TRBV6-2 or TRBV6-3 combines with J gene TRBJ2-7, with 8 positions matching TRBD1. Looked up from germline, CDR1 is MNHEY and CDR2 is SVGEGT. V shed 11 bases and J 1 base; nucleotides not matched to a gene: 10. This CDR3 comprises 14 residues. The CDR3 DNA reads as TGTGCCTCTGGACCAGGGGGCACATCCTACGAGCAGTACTTC. It encodes CASGPGGTSYEQYF.

Ten or more counts support this clonotype. This chain links TRBV29-1 with TRBJ2-5; D gene uncertain. Deletions cut 3 bases from V and 2 bases from J, with 4 bases between. This CDR3 has 11 amino acids. Looked up from germline, CDR1 is SQVTM and CDR2 is ANQGSEA. DNA for the CDR3: TGCAGCGTTGAGAAACAAGAGACCCAGTACTTC. The encoded protein is CSVEKQETQYF.

This clonotype was found many times. The chain combines TRBV5-8 with TRBJ2-2; tentative D call: TRBD2 (5 bases). Germline V CDR1 and CDR2: SGHTS, YDEGEE. This CDR3 has 16 residues. Trimming took off 4 bases at V and 1 base at J, with 14 bases between the two ends. The CDR3 sequence: CASSANPRGNTGELFF. Written as DNA, the CDR3 is TGTGCCAGCAGCGCCAACCCCCGGGGGAACACCGGGGAGCTGTTTTTT.

This clonotype appeared many times. The chain links TRBV25-1 to TRBJ2-7, with 7 bases lining up with TRBD2. The ends lost 1 base at V and 3 bases at J; junction bases unmatched: 6. This CDR3 is built from 15 residues. The germline gives CDR1 MGHDK, CDR2 SYGVNS. This CDR3 is CASSESRSGGYEQYF. In DNA form, the CDR3 reads TGTGCCAGCAGTGAATCGCGATCGGGAGGCTACGAGCAGTACTTC.

This chain connects TRBV27 to TRBJ2-2; 12 positions match TRBD2. The CDR3 covers 19 residues. CDR1 MNHEY and CDR2 SMNVEV come from the germline V gene (reference sequence). J gave up 0 bases and V 0 bases, and 5 bases lay outside the gene matches. This chain's CDR3 is CASSLSGLAGYANTGELFF. The DNA for the CDR3 is TGTGCCAGCAGTTTATCCGGACTAGCGGGATACGCGAACACCGGGGAGCTGTTTTTT.

This clonotype has at least ten counts. V and J are TRBV6-1 and TRBJ1-1; D gene unclear. Germline V lookup: CDR1 MNHNS, CDR2 SASEGT. Trimming stripped 3 bases from V and 3 bases from J, with 14 bases between. The CDR3 is 15 residues long. The CDR3 DNA reads as TGTGCCAGCAGTGATTATGCTGGCCCAGACACTGAAGCTTTCTTT. It is translated as CASSDYAGPDTEAFF.

V usage is TRBV24-1 and J usage is TRBJ2-5, with 7 bases fitting TRBD2. CDR1 is KGHDR and CDR2 is SFDVKD in the germline V gene. After removal of 2 bases from V and 5 bases from J, the junction contained 4 bases not matched to a gene. The CDR3 sequence is 14 residues long. CDR3 nucleotides: TGTGCCACCAGTGATTGGGGAGGGGACGAGACCCAGTACTTC. This translates into CATSDWGGDETQYF.

This clonotype was seen many times. The chain employs TRBV10-3 and TRBJ1-2; 9 bases match TRBD1. With V trimmed by 5 bases and J by 1 base, 2 bases remained unmatched. Germline lookup yields CDR1 ENHRY and CDR2 SYGVKD. CDR3 length equals 14 residues. CDR3 nucleotides: TGTGCCATCAGTATGGGACAGGGTAACTATGGCTACACCTTC. Protein product: CAISMGQGNYGYTF.

This clonotype was observed once. The chain combines TRBV6-1 with TRBJ2-7; D not resolved. Germline V gene lookup returns CDR1 MNHNS and CDR2 SASEGT. Trimming took 6 bases from V and 6 from J, leaving 9 bases between them. The CDR3 sequence is 11 residues long. CDR3 sequence (DNA): TGTGCCAGCAGAAGGCTAGGCGAGCAGTACTTC. It is translated as CASRRLGEQYF.

This clonotype was seen many times. The rearrangement uses TRBV13 and TRBJ2-5, with 7 bases identical to TRBD2. This CDR3 spans 15 amino acids. The V gene end was trimmed by 0 bases and the J gene end by 2 bases; junction bases not matched to a gene: 3. In germline, CDR1 is PRHDT, CDR2 FYEKMQ (reference sequence). The CDR3: CASSLGPSGQETQYF. The CDR3 nucleotides are TGTGCCAGCAGCTTAGGGCCTAGCGGTCAAGAGACCCAGTACTTC.

This clonotype was recorded at least ten times. The chain joins TRBV29-1 to TRBJ2-7; TRBD2 is a possible D gene (5 bases). The CDR3 has 11 residues. V was pared by 8 bases and J by 11 bases, with 19 bases between. Germline V lookup: CDR1 SQVTM, CDR2 ANQGSEA. This chain's CDR3 is CSSTRALGEYF. The CDR3 region has the DNA TGCAGCTCGACGAGGGCTCTTGGGGAGTACTTC.

This clonotype occurred many times. The chain combines TRBV29-1 with TRBJ2-7; 10 bases fit TRBD1. The CDR3 covers 16 residues. V lost 3 bases to trimming and J lost 4 bases; unmatched junction nucleotides: 12. Germline lookup yields CDR1 SQVTM and CDR2 ANQGSEA. The CDR3: CSVDSLGDRGSYEQYF. In nucleotides, the CDR3 is TGCAGCGTTGATTCGTTAGGGGACAGGGGCTCGTACGAGCAGTACTTC.

The rearrangement joins TRBV6-2 or TRBV6-3 to TRBJ2-7; possible D gene TRBD2, 5 bases. The germline V and J ends were trimmed by 2 bases and 5 bases, with 25 bases remaining between them. Germline assignment: CDR1 MNHEY and CDR2 SVGEGT. The CDR3 length is 18 residues. This CDR3 is CASSYGRATRIQRDEQYF. CDR3 DNA: TGTGCCAGCAGTTACGGGCGGGCCACCCGCATTCAAAGGGACGAGCAGTACTTC.

This clonotype was recorded once. The rearrangement uses TRBV28 and TRBJ2-7; D not certain. Trimming stripped 1 base from V and 0 bases from J, with 13 bases between. CDR1 and CDR2 from the germline V gene are MDHEN and SYDVKM. The CDR3 has 16 residues. DNA for the CDR3: TGTGCCAGCAGTTTATTTTGGCGCCCAGACTCCTACGAGCAGTACTTC. This encodes CASSLFWRPDSYEQYF. The entire variable domain, with the rest obtained from reference TRBV28 and TRBJ2-7, is as follows: DVKVTQSSRYLVKRTGEKVFLECVQDMDHENMFWYRQDPGLGLRLIYFSYDVKMKEKGDIPEGYSVSREKKERFSLILESASTNQTSMYLCASSLFWRPDSYEQYFGPGTRLTVT.

Ten or more counts support this clonotype. This sequence joins TRBV20-1 and TRBJ1-3; 8 bases map to TRBD1. Germline V CDR1 and CDR2: DFQATT, SNEGSKA (reference sequence). The CDR3 has 15 amino acids. Trimming removed 4 bases from V and 3 bases from J; junction bases left unmatched: 8. DNA for the CDR3: TGCAGTGCTACACCGACAGGGGATATTGGAAACACCATATATTTT. This translates into CSATPTGDIGNTIYF.

The V call is TRBV6-5, the J call TRBJ1-6; no firm D call. There are 14 residues in the CDR3. Deletions cut 2 bases from V and 9 bases from J, with 11 bases between. Germline CDR1 reads MNHEY; CDR2 reads SVGAGI. In DNA form, the CDR3 reads TGTGCCAGCAGTTACAAGGGTTCGAGTTCACCCCTCCACTTT. This translates into CASSYKGSSSPLHF.

This clonotype came up many times. CDR3 sequence reads: CASSQGGFYQPQHF. DNA of the CDR3: TGTGCCAGCAGCCAAGGGGGCTTTTATCAGCCCCAGCATTTT. The rearrangement uses TRBV3-1 and TRBJ1-5; a weak D match, TRBD1 (5 bases). The CDR3 is 14 amino acids. The V and J ends lost 1 base and 5 bases respectively, with 9 bases between them. The germline CDR1 and CDR2 sequences are LGHDT and YNNKEL (reference sequence).

The chain carries TRBV5-1 and TRBJ1-6; D unclear. V lost 2 bases, J lost 7 bases, and 10 bases lay in between. This CDR3 is built from 14 residues. Germline values: CDR1 SGHRS, CDR2 YFSETQ. This CDR3 is CASSLGLENSPLHF. The CDR3 region has the DNA TGCGCCAGCAGCTTAGGACTGGAGAATTCACCCCTCCACTTT.

In this sample, this clonotype turned up many times. The CDR3 region is CASSLVSGKGELFF. The CDR3 nucleotides read TGCGCCAGCAGCTTGGTATCGGGAAAGGGGGAGCTGTTTTTT. The rearrangement joins TRBV5-1 to TRBJ2-2; D possibly corresponds to TRBD2 (5 bases). CDR3 length: 14 residues. V was trimmed by 0 bases and J by 8 bases, leaving 11 bases between them. Germline CDR1 is SGHRS and CDR2 is YFSETQ.

This chain joins TRBV12-3 or TRBV12-4 and TRBJ1-1; D is possibly TRBD1 (6 bases). V shed 5 bases and J shed 5 bases, with 18 bases lying between them. The CDR3 has 15 amino acids. DNA of the CDR3: TGTGCCAGCAGTCCCGCGAACAGGGCGAGTACTGAAGCTTTCTTT. Protein sequence: CASSPANRASTEAFF.

This clonotype was seen only a few times. The chain carries TRBV11-2 and TRBJ2-7; 7 bases align to TRBD1. CDR1 is SGHAT, CDR2 FQNNGV, per germline. CDR3 length: 13 amino acids. V shed 6 bases, J shed 4 bases, and the junction held 6 bases outside the gene matches. In DNA, the CDR3 is TGTGCCAGCAGGGGACAGTTCCTTTACGAGCAGTACTTC. Translated: CASRGQFLYEQYF.

The chain uses TRBV7-2 and TRBJ2-7; D not resolved. V was cut by 1 base and J by 4 bases, with 8 bases left in between. Germline values: CDR1 SGHTA, CDR2 FQGNSA. The CDR3 is 13 amino acids. CDR3 coding DNA: TGTGCCAGCAGCTTAGGGCAGGATTACGAGCAGTACTTC. Its translation is CASSLGQDYEQYF. The full variable domain, with the rest looked up from reference TRBV7-2 and TRBJ2-7, is GAGVSQSPSNKVTEKGKDVELRCDPISGHTALYWYRQSLGQGLEFLIYFQGNSAPDKSGLPSDRFSAERTGGSVSTLTIQRTQQEDSAVYLCASSLGQDYEQYFGPGTRLTVT.

This clonotype was recorded many times. The V gene is TRBV6-1, the J gene TRBJ1-2; 7 nucleotides agree with TRBD1. This CDR3 comprises 16 residues. The ends lost 7 bases at V and 2 bases at J; junction bases unmatched: 13. Germline CDR1 is MNHNS and CDR2 is SASEGT. The CDR3 sequence: CASTPRNRDSNYGYTF. CDR3 DNA sequence: TGTGCCAGCACCCCGCGAAACCGGGACAGCAACTATGGCTACACCTTC.

DNA of the CDR3: TGTGCCAGCAGCTTAGTACGGCAGGGCGCTGAAGCTTTCTTT. This encodes CASSLVRQGAEAFF. The chain links TRBV7-9 to TRBJ1-1; D is possibly TRBD1 (5 bases). The germline CDR1 and CDR2 sequences are SEHNR and FQNEAQ (reference sequence). V lost 1 base, J lost 6 bases, and 12 bases lay in between. The CDR3 length is 14 residues.

V is TRBV11-2 and J is TRBJ2-5; D might be TRBD2 (6 bases). Germline V gene sequence: CDR1 SGHAT, CDR2 FQNNGV. The CDR3 is made up of 15 amino acids. Trimming removed 6 bases from V and 1 base from J, with 15 bases in between. The CDR3 nucleotides read TGTGCCAGCAGACGACATGGGGGGTCCCAAGAGACCCAGTACTTC. Its translation is CASRRHGGSQETQYF.

J is TRBJ2-7 and V is TRBV6-5; TRBD2 agrees at 11 bases. J gave up 4 bases and V 4 bases, and 6 bases lay outside the gene matches. Germline-derived CDR1 and CDR2 are MNHEY and SVGAGI. The CDR3 extends over 15 amino acids. CDR3 coding DNA: TGTGCCAGCAGTTCCGGTAGCGGGAGGGGATACGAGCAGTACTTC. Protein: CASSSGSGRGYEQYF.

This clonotype was found many times. This CDR3 is CASTVPGQGSPLHF. In nucleotides, the CDR3 is TGTGCCAGCACTGTCCCGGGACAGGGATCACCCCTCCACTTT. The chain carries TRBV28 and TRBJ1-6; 9 bases are shared with TRBD1. This CDR3 contains 14 residues. The ends lost 7 bases at V and 10 bases at J; junction bases unmatched: 8. The V gene's germline CDR1 is MDHEN and CDR2 SYDVKM.